The 14 T cell receptor beta chains below all came from one sample that was sequenced in a study of blood T cell repertoires in COVID-19. Clones were read by immunoSEQ multiplex PCR, and TCRdb kept only the in-frame ones, dropping some. The sample holds roughly 64,000 clones, approximately 70% seen once. Sequencing was done on a sample of PBMCs or T cells enriched from blood (not recorded which). Receptors originate from a woman aged 55-69 years who had been exposed to COVID-19.

In this sample, this clone turned up once. The rearrangement uses TRBV24-1 and TRBJ1-5; possible D gene TRBD1, 6 bases. V lost 9 bases and J 0 bases, leaving 26 bases between the germline ends. There are 19 residues in the CDR3. Germline CDR1 and CDR2: KGHDR and SFDVKD. The DNA for the CDR3 is TGTGCCACCCGGTATCGAGAACAGGGTCGCTCATATAGCAATCAGCCCCAGCATTTT. Its protein product is CATRYREQGRSYSNQPQHF.

In this sample, this clone turned up once. The J gene is TRBJ1-2, the V gene TRBV5-1, with 7 bases identical to TRBD1. The junction had 4 bases not matched to a gene; V was cut back by 0 bases and J by 2 bases. The germline V gene encodes CDR1 SGHRS and CDR2 YFSETQ. CDR3 length equals 15 residues. The chain's CDR3 is CASSLGQGLNYGYTF. The DNA of the CDR3 is TGCGCCAGCAGCTTGGGACAGGGTTTAAACTATGGCTACACCTTC.

The chain has TRBV9 and TRBJ2-7; TRBD1 is a possible D gene (7 bases). This CDR3 has 14 amino acids. In germline, CDR1 is SGDLS, CDR2 YYNGEE. Trimming took 0 bases from V and 4 from J, leaving 11 bases between them. The CDR3 DNA reads as TGTGCCAGCAGCGTAGCAGGGGGGAAATACGAGCAGTACTTC. Residues: CASSVAGGKYEQYF. The entire variable domain, with the rest obtained from reference TRBV9 and TRBJ2-7, is as follows: DSGVTQTPKHLITATGQRVTLRCSPRSGDLSVYWYQQSLDQGLQFLIQYYNGEERAKGNILERFSAQQFPDLHSELNLSSLELGDSALYFCASSVAGGKYEQYFGPGTRLTVT.

The chain recombines TRBV6-5 with TRBJ1-1; weak D call: TRBD1 (5 bases). There are 13 residues in the CDR3. Trimming left V 5 bases short and J 1 base short, with 8 bases between. In germline, CDR1 is MNHEY, CDR2 SVGAGI. The CDR3 bases are TGTGCCAGCAGTCCGACAGCGAACACTGAAGCTTTCTTT. Amino acid sequence: CASSPTANTEAFF.

V is TRBV9 and J is TRBJ2-7; D call uncertain. V gave up 0 bases and J gave up 3 bases, with 10 bases separating them. The length of the CDR3 is 14 residues. The germline gives CDR1 SGDLS, CDR2 YYNGEE. The CDR3 DNA is TGTGCCAGCAGCGTAGGACCGGAGAGCTACGAGCAGTACTTC. Translating it yields CASSVGPESYEQYF. The full variable domain, with the rest looked up from reference TRBV9 and TRBJ2-7, is DSGVTQTPKHLITATGQRVTLRCSPRSGDLSVYWYQQSLDQGLQFLIQYYNGEERAKGNILERFSAQQFPDLHSELNLSSLELGDSALYFCASSVGPESYEQYFGPGTRLTVT.

The chain has TRBV5-4 and TRBJ2-7; perhaps TRBD1 as D (7 bases). CDR1 SGHNT and CDR2 YYREEE come from the germline V gene (reference sequence). This CDR3 region has 18 residues. V shed 4 bases and J shed 5 bases, with 28 bases lying between them. In DNA, the CDR3 is TGTGCCAGCAGCCCTGGCCCGGCGGGACAGAACTTAAAGGACGAGCAGTACTTC. This encodes CASSPGPAGQNLKDEQYF.

The J gene is TRBJ2-7, the V gene TRBV27, with D uncertain. The V gene lost 6 bases and the J gene lost 4 bases, with 19 bases spanning the gap. CDR1 and CDR2 from the germline V gene are MNHEY and SMNVEV (reference sequence). CDR3 length equals 15 residues. The CDR3 loop is CASRSTPFARYEQYF. In DNA, the CDR3 is TGTGCCAGCAGATCCACCCCGTTTGCCCGGTACGAGCAGTACTTC.

The chain employs TRBV30 and TRBJ2-7; a weak D match, TRBD1 (6 bases). Germline CDR1 reads GTSNPN; CDR2 reads SVGIG (reference sequence). The V gene lost 4 bases and the J gene lost 2 bases, with 9 bases spanning the gap. This CDR3 region has 12 residues. The CDR3 sequence: CAWTRDTYEQYF. The CDR3 region has the DNA TGTGCCTGGACCAGGGACACCTACGAGCAGTACTTC.

Of note for this clone: The identical CDR3 is also encoded by other nucleotide sequences in the sample. The genes are TRBV7-9 and TRBJ1-3; 8 bases align to TRBD1. The CDR3 consists of 14 residues. Per the germline V gene, CDR1 is SEHNR and CDR2 is FQNEAQ (reference sequence). Trimming took 5 bases from V and 2 from J; bases not matched to a gene: 2. CDR3 nucleotides: TGTGCCAGCAGCCCGACAGGGGCTGGAAACACCATATATTTT. Protein product: CASSPTGAGNTIYF. The full variable domain, completed using reference TRBV7-9 and TRBJ1-3, is DTGVSQNPRHKITKRGQNVTFRCDPISEHNRLYWYRQTLGQGPEFLTYFQNEAQLEKSRLLSDRFSAERPKGSFSTLEIQRTEQGDSAMYLCASSPTGAGNTIYFGEGSWLTVV.

The chain is built from TRBV28 and TRBJ2-1, with no clear D. The CDR3 has 13 residues. Trimming shortened V by 8 bases and J by 7 bases, and 15 bases separated the two germline ends. CDR1 and CDR2 from the germline V gene are MDHEN and SYDVKM. The CDR3 here is CASVGRLINEQFF. The CDR3 coding sequence is TGTGCCAGCGTGGGCCGGTTGATTAATGAGCAGTTCTTC.

The chain recombines TRBV7-8 with TRBJ1-5; 10 nucleotides agree with TRBD1. Germline V CDR1 and CDR2: SGHVS, FQNEAQ. Trimming removed 5 bases from V and 3 bases from J; junction bases left unmatched: 7. The CDR3 runs 16 residues. Here the CDR3 DNA reads TGTGCCAGCAGCCGTAGACAGGGGGCCGACAATCAGCCCCAGCATTTT. Translated: CASSRRQGADNQPQHF.

This clone was observed a handful of times. The chain uses TRBV2 and TRBJ2-7, with TRBD2 identical over 12 bases. The CDR3 runs 13 residues. J gave up 3 bases and V 6 bases, and 0 bases lay outside the gene matches. Per the germline V gene, CDR1 is SNHLY and CDR2 is FYNNEI. CDR3 in DNA: TGTGCCAGCAGGGGACTAGCGGGCTACGAGCAGTACTTC. It encodes CASRGLAGYEQYF.

V and J are TRBV24-1 and TRBJ2-5, with 9 bases identical to TRBD1. The CDR3 length is 15 residues. Germline assignment: CDR1 KGHDR and CDR2 SFDVKD. Germline trimming cut 5 bases from V and 1 base from J; bases unmatched to any gene: 4. The CDR3 DNA reads as TGTGCCACCAGTGCGGCGACAGGGGGCCAAGAGACCCAGTACTTC. Amino acids: CATSAATGGQETQYF.

Relative to its sample, this clone is medium-sized (0.01 to 0.1%). The rearrangement links TRBV28 to TRBJ2-7, with a possible D match to TRBD2 (7 bases). The ends were cut back, 4 bases at V and 5 bases at J, with 15 bases in the middle. This CDR3 contains 14 residues. The germline CDR1 and CDR2 sequences are MDHEN and SYDVKM. In DNA, the CDR3 is TGTGCCAGCAGTTCCAATCGGGGGGCTGACGAGCAGTACTTC. Its protein is CASSSNRGADEQYF. The full variable domain, in which reference TRBV28 and TRBJ2-7 provide the parts outside the CDR3, is DVKVTQSSRYLVKRTGEKVFLECVQDMDHENMFWYRQDPGLGLRLIYFSYDVKMKEKGDIPEGYSVSREKKERFSLILESASTNQTSMYLCASSSNRGADEQYFGPGTRLTVT.